Below, 26 T cell receptor beta chains from the same sample are listed, as sequenced in a study of T cell changes during pregnancy in multiple sclerosis. Method: immunoSEQ multiplex PCR; TCRdb's copy keeps in-frame clones and lacks some. The data hold under 60,000 clones, with around 90% observed a single time. The material was CD8+ T cells from peripheral blood mononuclear cells, obtained after pregnancy. These receptors all stem from a female donor with multiple sclerosis, enrolled in a pregnancy study.

V is TRBV2 and J is TRBJ1-1, with D possibly being TRBD1 (6 bases). There are 14 residues in the CDR3. V gave up 7 bases and J gave up 0 bases, with 12 bases separating them. Germline assignment: CDR1 SNHLY and CDR2 FYNNEI. CDR3 sequence reads: CASTQGFMNTEAFF. The CDR3 nucleotides are TGTGCCAGCACACAGGGCTTCATGAACACTGAAGCTTTCTTT.

For the CDR3, the DNA is TGTGCCAGCAGCTTAGGCAGTAACGAGCAGTACTTC. Protein sequence: CASSLGSNEQYF. This chain connects TRBV7-6 to TRBJ2-7; D uncertain. The CDR3 contains 12 residues. Trimming shortened V by 1 base and J by 5 bases, and 6 bases separated the two germline ends. CDR1 and CDR2 (germline): SGHVS, FNYEAQ.

This clone was observed a few times. This sequence joins TRBV10-3 and TRBJ2-2; TRBD1 is a possible D gene (6 bases). CDR3 length equals 16 residues. V lost 4 bases and J lost 0, with 12 bases in between. CDR1 ENHRY and CDR2 SYGVKD come from the germline V gene. CDR3 protein: CAISASGQTNTGELFF. The CDR3 DNA follows: TGTGCCATCAGTGCCTCCGGACAGACGAACACCGGGGAGCTGTTTTTT.

The chain combines TRBV18 with TRBJ2-1; perhaps TRBD1 as D (5 bases). Germline CDR1 KGHSH, CDR2 LQKENI. Trimming removed 2 bases from V and 7 bases from J, with 15 bases in between. The CDR3 sequence is 15 residues long. CDR3 loop: CASSPGASLWNEQFF. CDR3 DNA sequence: TGTGCCAGCTCACCAGGGGCCTCTCTGTGGAATGAGCAGTTCTTC.

This clone came up once. The chain employs TRBV6-5 and TRBJ1-6, with 7 bases identical to TRBD1. Trimming removed 4 bases from V and 9 bases from J; junction bases left unmatched: 6. The V gene's germline CDR1 is MNHEY and CDR2 SVGAGI. This CDR3 is built from 14 residues. CDR3 loop: CASSWAGGGSPLHF. In nucleotides, the CDR3 is TGTGCCAGCAGTTGGGCAGGGGGTGGTTCACCCCTCCACTTT.

The chain recombines TRBV7-8 with TRBJ1-2, with a tentative D call TRBD1 (5 bases). Per the germline V gene, CDR1 is SGHVS and CDR2 is FQNEAQ. This CDR3 region has 15 residues. Deletions cut 5 bases from V and 4 bases from J, with 17 bases between. The CDR3 DNA follows: TGTGCCAGCAGCGCCGCAGGGAGGGAACGCTATGGCTACACCTTC. Protein sequence: CASSAAGRERYGYTF. The whole variable domain, remainder taken from reference TRBV7-8 and TRBJ1-2, is GAGVSQSPRYKVAKRGQDVALRCDPISGHVSLFWYQQALGQGPEFLTYFQNEAQLDKSGLPSDRFFAERPEGSVSTLKIQRTQQEDSAVYLCASSAAGRERYGYTFGSGTRLTVV.

The chain joins TRBV5-1 to TRBJ1-1, with 9 bases identical to TRBD1. Trimming cost V 4 bases and J 0 bases; bases outside gene matches: 13. The CDR3 covers 18 residues. CDR1 is SGHRS and CDR2 is YFSETQ in the germline V gene. CDR3 protein: CASSRVGQGPSMNTEAFF. DNA for the CDR3: TGCGCCAGCAGCCGAGTAGGACAGGGGCCCTCGATGAACACTGAAGCTTTCTTT.

V gene TRBV6-5 combines with J gene TRBJ1-5; possibly TRBD1 for D (5 bases). CDR1 and CDR2 (germline): MNHEY, SVGAGI. CDR3 length: 12 residues. The germline V and J ends were trimmed by 5 bases and 6 bases, with 8 bases remaining between them. CDR3 sequence: CASSTTGQPQHF. CDR3 coding DNA: TGTGCCAGCAGTACTACAGGTCAGCCCCAGCATTTT.

This chain joins TRBV6-6 and TRBJ2-5; D perhaps matches TRBD2 (5 bases). Deletions cut 5 bases from V and 5 bases from J, with 6 bases between. The CDR3 length is 11 residues. CDR1 is MNHNY, CDR2 SVGAGI, per germline (reference sequence). In DNA, the CDR3 is TGTGCCAGCAGTACGGGGGAGACCCAGTACTTC. Protein sequence: CASSTGETQYF.

J is TRBJ1-1 and V is TRBV25-1; possibly TRBD1 for D (6 bases). V lost 4 bases and J lost 4, with 25 bases in between. CDR1 and CDR2 (germline): MGHDK, SYGVNS. The CDR3 runs 18 residues. In nucleotides, the CDR3 is TGTGCCAGCAGTGCCCTAGCGGGGAGTGGCCCAGGGGTCACTGAAGCTTTCTTT. The encoded protein is CASSALAGSGPGVTEAFF.

The gene calls are TRBV18 and TRBJ1-2, with 9 bases aligning to TRBD1. Trimming cost V 3 bases and J 5 bases; bases outside gene matches: 16. The length of the CDR3 is 18 residues. CDR1 and CDR2 from the germline V gene are KGHSH and LQKENI. The chain's CDR3 is CASSPTGTGYSERYGYTF. CDR3 in DNA: TGTGCCAGCTCACCCACCGGGACAGGGTATTCCGAGAGATATGGCTACACCTTC.

The chain uses TRBV4-1 and TRBJ1-6, with D uncertain. Germline values: CDR1 MGHRA, CDR2 YSYEKL. V dropped 1 base and J dropped 7 bases, with 11 bases sitting between them. The CDR3 loop spans 15 amino acids. This CDR3 reads CASSQAGSLNSPLHF. The DNA of the CDR3 is TGCGCCAGCAGCCAAGCAGGTTCCCTCAATTCACCCCTCCACTTT.

This chain links TRBV30 with TRBJ1-5, with TRBD1 as a possible D gene (5 bases). Trimming left V 0 bases short and J 2 bases short, with 11 bases between. The CDR3 loop spans 15 amino acids. Per germline, CDR1 GTSNPN and CDR2 SVGIG (reference sequence). CDR3 in DNA: TGTGCCTGGAGTGTACCTGGAGGGGGCAATCAGCCCCAGCATTTT. Translated, it gives CAWSVPGGGNQPQHF.

The gene calls are TRBV7-8 and TRBJ2-3; TRBD1 aligns across 7 bases. From germline, CDR1 is SGHVS and CDR2 FQNEAQ. This CDR3 is built from 15 residues. The ends lost 1 base at V and 0 bases at J; junction bases unmatched: 1. DNA for the CDR3: TGTGCCAGCAGCTTAGGACAGGGTAGCACAGATACGCAGTATTTT. Residues: CASSLGQGSTDTQYF. Using reference TRBV7-8 and TRBJ2-3 for the parts outside the CDR3, the full variable domain is GAGVSQSPRYKVAKRGQDVALRCDPISGHVSLFWYQQALGQGPEFLTYFQNEAQLDKSGLPSDRFFAERPEGSVSTLKIQRTQQEDSAVYLCASSLGQGSTDTQYFGPGTRLTVL.

This clone was seen just once. This sequence joins TRBV29-1 and TRBJ2-7; TRBD1 is a possible D gene (6 bases). Trimming removed 0 bases from V and 4 bases from J, with 10 bases in between. Looked up from germline, CDR1 is SQVTM and CDR2 is ANQGSEA. The CDR3 runs 13 residues. CDR3 nucleotide sequence: TGCAGCGTTGAAGATCACGGACAGTACGAGCAGTACTTC. As protein: CSVEDHGQYEQYF.

V and J are TRBV29-1 and TRBJ1-1; TRBD1 matches at 7 bases. The CDR3 sequence is 12 residues long. Germline V gene sequence: CDR1 SQVTM, CDR2 ANQGSEA. Trimming cost V 3 bases and J 3 bases; bases outside gene matches: 1. CDR3 nucleotides: TGCAGCGTTGACCAGGGGGACACTGAAGCTTTCTTT. Protein: CSVDQGDTEAFF.

V is TRBV27 and J is TRBJ2-1; a weak D match, TRBD1 (5 bases). This CDR3 has 14 amino acids. Germline-derived CDR1 and CDR2 are MNHEY and SMNVEV (reference sequence). Trimming shortened V by 3 bases and J by 3 bases, and 9 bases separated the two germline ends. The DNA of the CDR3 is TGTGCCAGCAGTTTTACGGACAACTACAATGAGCAGTTCTTC. The encoded protein is CASSFTDNYNEQFF.

This CDR3 reads CASSSGTRLPYEQYF. The CDR3, as DNA: TGTGCCAGCAGCTCCGGGACACGGCTTCCCTACGAGCAGTACTTC. The chain couples TRBV2 to TRBJ2-7; D may be TRBD1 (6 bases). With 6 bases removed from V and 2 bases from J, the gap between germline ends came to 17 bases. Germline V lookup: CDR1 SNHLY, CDR2 FYNNEI. This CDR3 is built from 15 residues.

The chain links TRBV11-2 to TRBJ1-3, with TRBD1 identical over 7 bases. With V trimmed by 5 bases and J by 4 bases, 8 bases remained unmatched. CDR1 is SGHAT and CDR2 is FQNNGV in the germline V gene. The CDR3 is 15 amino acids. Written as DNA, the CDR3 is TGTGCCAGCAGCACTGACCCAGGGGGAGGAAACACCATATATTTT. Its translation is CASSTDPGGGNTIYF.

The chain has TRBV9 and TRBJ1-1; D not certain. Trimming took off 4 bases at V and 3 bases at J, with 16 bases between the two ends. Per the germline V gene, CDR1 is SGDLS and CDR2 is YYNGEE. The CDR3 contains 15 residues. This CDR3 is CASSTEGLMDTEAFF. The CDR3 bases are TGTGCCAGCAGCACGGAGGGCCTTATGGACACTGAAGCTTTCTTT.

The DNA of the CDR3 is TGTGCCAGCATCCTGGACAGGGGCTCCTACAATGAGCAGTTCTTC. This codes for CASILDRGSYNEQFF. V usage is TRBV5-4 and J usage is TRBJ2-1, with TRBD1 identical over 9 bases. This CDR3 has 15 residues. From germline, CDR1 is SGHNT and CDR2 YYREEE (reference sequence). V was clipped by 6 bases and J by 0 bases; unmatched bases: 4.

This clone was recorded only once. The rearrangement links TRBV19 to TRBJ2-1; TRBD2 agrees at 7 bases. The germline V gene encodes CDR1 LNHDA and CDR2 SQIVND (reference sequence). The CDR3 extends over 12 amino acids. J lost 7 bases, V lost 6 bases, and 3 bases had no gene match. CDR3 protein: CASSGGINEQFF. Written as DNA, the CDR3 is TGTGCCAGTAGCGGGGGGATAAATGAGCAGTTCTTC.

The sample holds a few counts of this clone. The chain joins TRBV2 to TRBJ2-2; D may be TRBD1 (5 bases). The CDR3 is 17 residues long. The germline V gene has CDR1 SNHLY and CDR2 FYNNEI. The ends were cut back, 1 base at V and 2 bases at J, with 14 bases in the middle. The CDR3 reads CASSEDATRANTGELFF. DNA for the CDR3: TGTGCCAGCAGTGAAGACGCGACCAGGGCCAACACCGGGGAGCTGTTTTTT.

This clone was counted once. J is TRBJ1-2 and V is TRBV27; TRBD1 matches 8 bases. Germline V gives CDR1 MNHEY, CDR2 SMNVEV (reference sequence). V gave up 3 bases and J gave up 8 bases; unmatched junction bases: 8. The CDR3 length is 14 residues. This chain's CDR3 is CASSFNRGWGGYTF. The CDR3 DNA follows: TGTGCCAGCAGTTTTAACAGGGGGTGGGGAGGCTACACCTTC.

The CDR3, as DNA: TGTGCCAGTAGTACGGACTCCGAGGTGGACAATGAGCAGTTCTTC. It is translated as CASSTDSEVDNEQFF. The rearrangement uses TRBV19 and TRBJ2-1; possibly TRBD2 for D (5 bases). CDR1 LNHDA and CDR2 SQIVND come from the germline V gene (reference sequence). The CDR3 loop spans 15 amino acids. V was clipped by 4 bases and J by 5 bases, with 15 bases between them.

This clone was seen only once. This rearrangement joins TRBV6-5 to TRBJ1-5, with D perhaps matching TRBD1 (5 bases). This CDR3 region has 13 residues. CDR1 MNHEY and CDR2 SVGAGI come from the germline V gene. With 5 bases removed from V and 4 bases from J, the gap between germline ends came to 9 bases. This CDR3 reads CASSRGINQPQHF. DNA for the CDR3: TGTGCCAGCAGTAGGGGCATTAATCAGCCCCAGCATTTT.